The 2 T cell receptor beta chains presented below share a single source sample, sequenced in a study of T cell changes during pregnancy in multiple sclerosis. Profiled with immunoSEQ multiplex PCR; TCRdb holds only in-frame clones, not every one. The sample has 70,000 to 95,000 clones; just under 95% are singletons. Sequenced here: peripheral blood, sampled in the first trimester of pregnancy. These TCRs come from a female donor with multiple sclerosis, enrolled in a pregnancy study.

The rearrangement links TRBV6-1 to TRBJ1-2; D is unresolved. Trimming cost V 8 bases and J 3 bases, with 16 bases left between them. CDR1 is MNHNS, CDR2 SASEGT, per germline. This CDR3 has 14 amino acids. CDR3 loop: CASVRQEGYYGYTF. CDR3 bases: TGTGCCAGCGTGCGGCAGGAGGGCTACTATGGCTACACCTTC.

With regard to this clone: Other DNA sequences in the sample encode the same CDR3. The chain has TRBV29-1 and TRBJ1-1; D might be TRBD1 (5 bases). This CDR3 contains 11 residues. Per the germline V gene, CDR1 is SQVTM and CDR2 is ANQGSEA. The V end was cut by 6 bases, the J end by 4 bases, with 9 bases between. CDR3 loop: CSVLGGTEAFF. The CDR3 DNA follows: TGCAGCGTGCTCGGGGGCACTGAAGCTTTCTTT.